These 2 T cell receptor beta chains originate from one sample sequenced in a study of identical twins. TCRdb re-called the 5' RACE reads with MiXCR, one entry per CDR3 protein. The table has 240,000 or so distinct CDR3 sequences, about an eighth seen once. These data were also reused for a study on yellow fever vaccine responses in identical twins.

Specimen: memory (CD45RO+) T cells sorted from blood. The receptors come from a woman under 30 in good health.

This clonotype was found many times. The CDR3 spells CASSESGQNEQFF. DNA of the CDR3: TGTGCCAGCAGTGAATCGGGACAGAATGAGCAGTTCTTC. This chain connects TRBV6-4 to TRBJ2-1, with 7 bases aligning to TRBD1. CDR3 length: 13 residues. Germline assignment: CDR1 MRHNA and CDR2 SNTAGT. The ends lost 3 bases at V and 7 bases at J; junction bases unmatched: 3.

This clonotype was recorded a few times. The CDR3 nucleotides read TGTGCCAGCAGCCTTGGGACTAGTCTAATATACAATGAGCAGTTCTTC. Protein sequence: CASSLGTSLIYNEQFF. The chain combines TRBV5-6 with TRBJ2-1, with 8 positions matching TRBD2. The ends lost 4 bases at V and 4 bases at J; junction bases unmatched: 10. The V gene's germline CDR1 is SGHDT and CDR2 YYEEEE. The CDR3 length is 16 residues.